Listed below are T cell receptor beta chains from one sample, sequenced in a study of cytomegalovirus exposure and HLA in healthy donors. Repertoires were generated with immunoSEQ multiplex PCR, while TCRdb's copy carries only in-frame clones and drops some. The profile shows fewer than 300,000 clones, 86% of them singletons. The sequenced material came from PBMCs. The receptors were sampled from a man aged 35 to 55 in good health and CMV-seropositive. Both conserved end residues are trimmed from each CDR3.

v_gene: TRBV2; j_gene: TRBJ1-1; len: 11; CDR3aa: ASSVPGELVAF
v_gene: TRBV5-1; j_gene: TRBJ1-1; len: 12; CDR3aa: ASSLGTRSTEAF
v_gene: TRBV30; j_gene: TRBJ1-1; len: 12; CDR3aa: AWSGGLRDTEAF
v_gene: TRBV4-2; j_gene: TRBJ2-7; len: 14; CDR3aa: ASSPEGGGYSYEQY
v_gene: TRBV5-4; j_gene: TRBJ1-1; len: 12; CDR3aa: ASSPDRGLREAF
v_gene: TRBV19; j_gene: TRBJ1-1; len: 14; CDR3aa: ASSIPYRDGDTEAF
v_gene: TRBV6-6; j_gene: TRBJ1-4; len: 13; CDR3aa: ASSPLQGRSEKLF
v_gene: TRBV5-1; j_gene: TRBJ2-7; len: 14; CDR3aa: ASSSDMMTSPYEQY
v_gene: TRBV19; j_gene: TRBJ1-5; len: 12; CDR3aa: ASSLQGGNQPQH
v_gene: TRBV7-3; j_gene: TRBJ2-1; len: 15; CDR3aa: ASSLRPSGPQADEQF
v_gene: TRBV6-5; j_gene: TRBJ2-3; len: 14; CDR3aa: ASSSPAYPISDTQY
v_gene: TRBV29-1; j_gene: TRBJ2-2; len: 12; CDR3aa: SVEEATGTGELF
v_gene: TRBV4-1; j_gene: TRBJ2-1; len: 14; CDR3aa: ASSILAGDSYNEQF
v_gene: TRBV14; j_gene: TRBJ2-3; len: 14; CDR3aa: ASSQELSHSTDTQY
v_gene: TRBV19; j_gene: TRBJ2-7; len: 11; CDR3aa: ASSTRQGEEQY
v_gene: TRBV11-3; j_gene: TRBJ2-3; len: 12; CDR3aa: ASSLGQGTDTQY
v_gene: TRBV28; j_gene: TRBJ1-2; len: 10; CDR3aa: ASSLPQDGYT
v_gene: TRBV28; j_gene: TRBJ1-2; len: 13; CDR3aa: ASSQTGTGTHGYT